This T cell receptor (beta chain) was found in a study of blood T cell repertoires in COVID-19. The CDR3 loop spans 14 amino acids. CDR1 and CDR2 (germline): SQVTM, ANQGSEA. With V trimmed by 5 bases and J by 1 base, 4 bases remained unmatched. The table came from immunoSEQ multiplex PCR; TCRdb's copy has only in-frame clones and leaves some out. The table includes under 250,000 clones, roughly nine tenths detected once. Input material: peripheral blood. This chain uses TRBV29-1 with TRBJ2-3; 9 bases match TRBD2. The clonotype originates from a man aged 55 to 69 with acute or convalescent COVID-19. The chain's CDR3 is CSVIVAGGTDTQYF. The CDR3 DNA reads TGCAGCGTTATCGTAGCGGGAGGCACAGATACGCAGTATTTT.